This paragraph covers one TCR beta chain sequence. The antigen is not known. The sample's treatment: 15 to 20 received Ad26.COV2.S at low or high dose, single or two shots; 5 received placebo; per-sample allocation not given. Following the first vaccine or placebo injection, samples were taken on day 63. The germline V gene has CDR1 LGHDT and CDR2 YNNKEL (reference sequence). The CDR3 length is 13 residues. Trimming stripped 0 bases from V and 13 bases from J, with 10 bases between. The data stem from a study of Ad26.COV2.S vaccination and SARS-CoV-2 variants. Study conclusions and caveats: There was reportedly substantial breadth in spike-specific CD8+ and CD4+ T cell responses after vaccination.

TCRdb's table, derived via immunoSEQ multiplex PCR, lists solely in-frame clones and lacks some. The data show hundreds of thousands of clones, roughly 90% seen once. This specimen consisted of peripheral blood, obtained in a trial of Ad26.COV2.S vaccine versus placebo. This TCR came from a person aged 18 to 65 who received the Ad26.COV2.S COVID-19 vaccine or a placebo. The genes are TRBV3-1 (or the pseudogene TRBV3-2) and TRBJ1-6; D remains unclear. Here the CDR3 DNA reads TGTGCCAGCAGCCAAGAAGAAGGTATGCCCCTCCACTTT. Its translation is CASSQEEGMPLHF.